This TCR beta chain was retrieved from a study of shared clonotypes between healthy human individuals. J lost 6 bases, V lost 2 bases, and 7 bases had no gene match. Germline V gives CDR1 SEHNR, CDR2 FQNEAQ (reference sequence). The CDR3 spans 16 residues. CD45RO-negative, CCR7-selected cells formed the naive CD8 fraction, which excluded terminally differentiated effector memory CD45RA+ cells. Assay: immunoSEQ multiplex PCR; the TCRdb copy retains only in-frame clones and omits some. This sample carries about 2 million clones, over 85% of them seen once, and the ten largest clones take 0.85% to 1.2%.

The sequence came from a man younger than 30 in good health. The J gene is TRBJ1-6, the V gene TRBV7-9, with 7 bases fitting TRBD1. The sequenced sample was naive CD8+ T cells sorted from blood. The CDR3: CASSLFEGQINSPLHF. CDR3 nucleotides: TGTGCCAGCAGCTTATTTGAGGGACAGATTAATTCACCCCTCCACTTT. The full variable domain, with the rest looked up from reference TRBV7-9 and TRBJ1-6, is DTGVSQNPRHKITKRGQNVTFRCDPISEHNRLYWYRQTLGQGPEFLTYFQNEAQLEKSRLLSDRFSAERPKGSFSTLEIQRTEQGDSAMYLCASSLFEGQINSPLHFGNGTRLTVT.